This TCR beta chain originates from a study of vaccination effects on CD4 cells after COVID-19. Findings and caveats of the study: Marked clonal contraction of infection- and vaccine-induced clones was seen late after vaccination.

The germline V gene has CDR1 LGHDT and CDR2 YNNKEL (reference sequence). The CDR3 is 14 amino acids. V lost 5 bases to trimming and J lost 3 bases; unmatched junction nucleotides: 6. As for this clone: Its antigen remains unidentified.

TCRdb's table, derived via immunoSEQ multiplex PCR, lists solely in-frame clones and lacks some. The table lists 50,000 or so clones, more than 75% of them singletons, with 6% in the top ten. Peptide-pool stimulation followed by sequencing identified expanded antigen-specific CD4+ clonotypes in the ViraFEST assay. Investigators separated out CD4+ T cells once less than 11 days of culture had passed. Having tested negative for nucleocapsid antibodies, the vaccine recipients showed no prior SARS-CoV-2 infection. Every well got around 1.9 million PBMC, which were grown with 8.5 to 10 IU/ml IL-2 and around 10 ug/ml peptides.

This receptor was taken from a human donor who received a COVID-19 vaccine. The chain carries TRBV3-1 (or the pseudogene TRBV3-2) and TRBJ1-1; 7 nucleotides line up with TRBD1. The sample was CD4+ T cells from PBMCs cultured with HCoV-OC43 spike peptides, taken before COVID-19 vaccination. As for subset: HCoV-OC43 spike overlapping peptide pool stimulation. The CDR3 region has the DNA TGTGCCAGCAGCTACCGACAGGGAGACACTGAAGCTTTCTTT. This sequence encodes CASSYRQGDTEAFF.